This T cell receptor (beta chain) is drawn from a study of Graves' ophthalmopathy and Graves' hyperthyroidism. Study observations and caveats: Most thyroid-expanded clonotypes exceeding 0.001 frequency were also found in blood.

V lost 4 bases to trimming and J lost 4 bases, with 17 bases between them. The CDR3 extends over 16 amino acids. Germline loops: CDR1 MDHEN, CDR2 SYDVKM. The study amplified TCR beta CDR3 regions using RNA transcripts. Following a first-round RT-PCR that used HTBI primers, a second-round multiplex PCR was carried out. TCRdb processed the multiplex PCR reads anew with MiXCR; each CDR3 protein has one entry. The table lists about 210,000 distinct CDR3 sequences, 29% of them singletons. In its sample, this clonotype was seen many times. Its target is not known. The sample was peripheral blood. This TCR came from a man over 45 with Graves' ophthalmopathy. The V gene is TRBV28, the J gene TRBJ1-5; no definite D call. As DNA, the CDR3 is TGTGCCAGCAGTTACGCCCGTGGGGTGACGAATCAGCCCCAGCATTTT. Amino acids: CASSYARGVTNQPQHF.